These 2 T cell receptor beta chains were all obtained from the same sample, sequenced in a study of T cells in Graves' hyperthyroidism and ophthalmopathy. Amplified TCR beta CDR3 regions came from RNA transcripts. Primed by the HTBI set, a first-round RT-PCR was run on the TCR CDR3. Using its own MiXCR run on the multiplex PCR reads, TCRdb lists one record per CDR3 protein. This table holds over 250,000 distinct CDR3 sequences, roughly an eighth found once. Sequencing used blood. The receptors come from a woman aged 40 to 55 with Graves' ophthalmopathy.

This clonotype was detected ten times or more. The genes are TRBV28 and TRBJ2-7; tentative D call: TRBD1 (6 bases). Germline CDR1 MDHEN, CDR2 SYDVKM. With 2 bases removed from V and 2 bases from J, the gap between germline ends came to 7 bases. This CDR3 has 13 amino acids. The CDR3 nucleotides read TGTGCCAGCAGTTTAGGGACACCCTACGAGCAGTACTTC. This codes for CASSLGTPYEQYF.

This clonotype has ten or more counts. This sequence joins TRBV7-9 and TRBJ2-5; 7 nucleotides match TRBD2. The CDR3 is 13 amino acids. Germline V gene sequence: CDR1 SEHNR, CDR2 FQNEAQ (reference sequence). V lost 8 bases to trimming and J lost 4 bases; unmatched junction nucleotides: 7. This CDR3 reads CASWWEGRETQYF. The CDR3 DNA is TGTGCCAGCTGGTGGGAGGGCCGAGAGACCCAGTACTTC.